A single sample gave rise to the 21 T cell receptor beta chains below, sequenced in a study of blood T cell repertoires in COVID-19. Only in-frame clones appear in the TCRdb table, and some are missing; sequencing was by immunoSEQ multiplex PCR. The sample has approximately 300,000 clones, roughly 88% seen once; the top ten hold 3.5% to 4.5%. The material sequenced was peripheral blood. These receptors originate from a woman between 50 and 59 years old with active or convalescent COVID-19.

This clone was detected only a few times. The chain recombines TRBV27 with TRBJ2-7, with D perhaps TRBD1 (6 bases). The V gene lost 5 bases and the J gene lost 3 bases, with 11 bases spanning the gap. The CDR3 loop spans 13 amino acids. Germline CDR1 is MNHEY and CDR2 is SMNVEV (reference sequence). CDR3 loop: CASSLNRDYEQYF. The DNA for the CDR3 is TGTGCCAGCAGTCTCAACAGGGACTACGAGCAGTACTTC.

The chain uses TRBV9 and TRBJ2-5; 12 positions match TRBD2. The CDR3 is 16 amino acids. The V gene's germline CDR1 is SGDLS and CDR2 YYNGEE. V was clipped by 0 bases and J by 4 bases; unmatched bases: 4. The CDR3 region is CASSVGSSGGVETQYF. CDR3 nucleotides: TGTGCCAGCAGCGTAGGGTCTAGCGGGGGGGTAGAGACCCAGTACTTC.

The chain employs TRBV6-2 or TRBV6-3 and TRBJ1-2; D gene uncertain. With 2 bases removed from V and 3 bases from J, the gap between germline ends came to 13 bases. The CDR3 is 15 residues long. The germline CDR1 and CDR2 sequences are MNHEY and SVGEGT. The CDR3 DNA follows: TGTGCCAGCAGTTACAACGTTCGGGGAGACTATGGCTACACCTTC. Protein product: CASSYNVRGDYGYTF.

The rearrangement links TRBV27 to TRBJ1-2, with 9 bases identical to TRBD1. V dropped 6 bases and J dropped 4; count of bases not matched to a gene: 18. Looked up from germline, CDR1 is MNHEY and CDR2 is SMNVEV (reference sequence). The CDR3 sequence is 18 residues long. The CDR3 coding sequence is TGTGCCAGCAGACCGAAAATGATCAGGACAGGGGACCTCTATGGCTACACCTTC. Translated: CASRPKMIRTGDLYGYTF.

CDR3 bases: TGTGCCAGCAGTGACCGGCTAGCGGGGGGGCTCGCTCAGTATTTT. This encodes CASSDRLAGGLAQYF. The chain couples TRBV2 to TRBJ2-3; 12 bases are shared with TRBD2. The CDR3 is 15 amino acids. The J segment lost 12 bases and the V segment lost 3 bases, leaving 10 bases of the junction unmatched. Germline lookup yields CDR1 SNHLY and CDR2 FYNNEI.

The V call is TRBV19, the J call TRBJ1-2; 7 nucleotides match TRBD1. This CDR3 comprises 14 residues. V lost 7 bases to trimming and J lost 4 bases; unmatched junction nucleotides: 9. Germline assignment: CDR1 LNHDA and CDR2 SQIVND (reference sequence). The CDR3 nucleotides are TGTGCCAGTAATGACAGGGTCGGCACCTATGGCTACACCTTC. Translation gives CASNDRVGTYGYTF.

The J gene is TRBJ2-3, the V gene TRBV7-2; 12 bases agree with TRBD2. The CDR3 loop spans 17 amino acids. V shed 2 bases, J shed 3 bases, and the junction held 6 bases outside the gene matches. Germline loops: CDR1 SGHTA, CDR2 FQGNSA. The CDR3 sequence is CASSLWPSGGGTDTQYF. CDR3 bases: TGTGCCAGCAGCTTATGGCCTAGCGGGGGGGGTACAGATACGCAGTATTTT.

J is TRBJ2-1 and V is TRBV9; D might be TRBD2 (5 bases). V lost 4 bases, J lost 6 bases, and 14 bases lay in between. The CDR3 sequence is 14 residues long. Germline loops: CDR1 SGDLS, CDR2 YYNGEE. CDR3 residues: CASSSMRAPNEQFF. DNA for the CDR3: TGTGCCAGCAGCTCCATGAGGGCTCCCAATGAGCAGTTCTTC.

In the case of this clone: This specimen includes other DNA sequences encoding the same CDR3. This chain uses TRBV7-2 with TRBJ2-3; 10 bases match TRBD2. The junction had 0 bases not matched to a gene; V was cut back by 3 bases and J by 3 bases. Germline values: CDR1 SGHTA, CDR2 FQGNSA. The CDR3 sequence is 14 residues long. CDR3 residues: CASSLTSGTDTQYF. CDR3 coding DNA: TGTGCCAGCAGCTTGACTAGCGGGACAGATACGCAGTATTTT.

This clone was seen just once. The CDR3 sequence is CASSLGYWGVKETQYF. Here the CDR3 DNA reads TGCGCCAGCAGCTTGGGTTATTGGGGGGTGAAAGAGACCCAGTACTTC. The rearrangement links TRBV5-1 to TRBJ2-5, with a possible D match to TRBD2 (6 bases). V dropped 0 bases and J dropped 3 bases, with 15 bases sitting between them. Germline V lookup: CDR1 SGHRS, CDR2 YFSETQ. This CDR3 has 16 amino acids.

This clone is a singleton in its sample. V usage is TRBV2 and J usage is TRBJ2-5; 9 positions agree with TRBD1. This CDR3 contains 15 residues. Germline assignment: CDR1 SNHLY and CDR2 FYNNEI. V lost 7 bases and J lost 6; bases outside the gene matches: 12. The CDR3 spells CASTPRTGVGKTQYF. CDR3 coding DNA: TGTGCCAGCACCCCCCGGACAGGGGTGGGAAAGACCCAGTACTTC.

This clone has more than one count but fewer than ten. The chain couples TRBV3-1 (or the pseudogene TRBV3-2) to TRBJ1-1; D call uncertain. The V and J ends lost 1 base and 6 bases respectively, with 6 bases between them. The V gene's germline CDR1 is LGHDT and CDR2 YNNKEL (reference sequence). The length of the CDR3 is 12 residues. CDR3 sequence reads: CASSQAPAEAFF. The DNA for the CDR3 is TGTGCCAGCAGCCAAGCCCCGGCTGAAGCTTTCTTT.

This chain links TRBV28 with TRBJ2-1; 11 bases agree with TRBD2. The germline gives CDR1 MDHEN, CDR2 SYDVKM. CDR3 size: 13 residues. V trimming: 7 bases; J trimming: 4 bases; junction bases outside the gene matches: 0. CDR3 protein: CASIAGGYNEQFF. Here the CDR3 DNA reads TGTGCCAGCATAGCGGGAGGGTACAATGAGCAGTTCTTC.

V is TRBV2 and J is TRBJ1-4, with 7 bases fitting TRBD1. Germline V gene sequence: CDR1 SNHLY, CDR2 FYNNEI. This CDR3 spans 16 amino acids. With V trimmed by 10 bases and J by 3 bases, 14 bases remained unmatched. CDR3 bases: TGTGCCACCCGGCCCATGCCGGGACAGTCTAATGAAAAACTGTTTTTT. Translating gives CATRPMPGQSNEKLFF.

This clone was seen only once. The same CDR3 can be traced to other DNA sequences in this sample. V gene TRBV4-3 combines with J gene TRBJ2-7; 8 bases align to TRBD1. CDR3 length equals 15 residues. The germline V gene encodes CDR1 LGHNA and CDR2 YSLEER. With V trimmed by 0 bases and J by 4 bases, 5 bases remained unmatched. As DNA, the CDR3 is TGCGCCAGCAGCCAAGATTTGCAGGGGGCTTACGAGCAGTACTTC. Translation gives CASSQDLQGAYEQYF.

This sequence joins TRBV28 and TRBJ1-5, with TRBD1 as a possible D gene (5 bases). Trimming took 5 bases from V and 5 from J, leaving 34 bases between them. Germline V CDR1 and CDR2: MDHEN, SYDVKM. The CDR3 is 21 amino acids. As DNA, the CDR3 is TGTGCCAGCAGTCTCCCCCGGTTTGGGGGGGAGGTAGGTCGCGGGCATCAGCCCCAGCATTTT. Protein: CASSLPRFGGEVGRGHQPQHF.

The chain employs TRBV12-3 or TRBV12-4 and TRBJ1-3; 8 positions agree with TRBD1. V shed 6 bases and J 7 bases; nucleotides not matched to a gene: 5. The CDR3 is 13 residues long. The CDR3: CASRTGATNTIYF. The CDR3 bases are TGTGCCAGCAGGACAGGGGCTACGAACACCATATATTTT.

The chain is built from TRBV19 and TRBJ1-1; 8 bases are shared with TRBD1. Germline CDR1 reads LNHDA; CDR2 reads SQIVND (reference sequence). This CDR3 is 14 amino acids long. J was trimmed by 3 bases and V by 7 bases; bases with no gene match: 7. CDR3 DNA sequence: TGTGCCAGTAATTCGTACAGGGGGGACACTGAAGCTTTCTTT. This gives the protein CASNSYRGDTEAFF.

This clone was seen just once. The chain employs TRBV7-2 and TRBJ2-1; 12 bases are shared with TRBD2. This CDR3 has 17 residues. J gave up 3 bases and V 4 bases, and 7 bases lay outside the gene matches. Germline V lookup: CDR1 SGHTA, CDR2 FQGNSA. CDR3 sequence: CASSSILAGGFYNEQFF. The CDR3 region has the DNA TGTGCCAGCAGCTCCATACTAGCGGGGGGCTTCTACAATGAGCAGTTCTTC.

Here the CDR3 reads CASSVEGQGGTEAFF. The CDR3 DNA is TGTGCCAGCAGCGTAGAGGGACAGGGTGGCACTGAAGCTTTCTTT. This chain connects TRBV9 to TRBJ1-1; 9 nucleotides agree with TRBD1. Germline V gene lookup returns CDR1 SGDLS and CDR2 YYNGEE. The V and J ends lost 0 bases and 4 bases, in that order; junction bases with no gene match: 4. CDR3 length equals 15 residues.

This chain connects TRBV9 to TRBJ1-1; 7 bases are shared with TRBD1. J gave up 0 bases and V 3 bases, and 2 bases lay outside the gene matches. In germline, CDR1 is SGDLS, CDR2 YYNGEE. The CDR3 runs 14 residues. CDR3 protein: CASSGGQMNTEAFF. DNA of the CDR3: TGTGCCAGCAGCGGGGGACAGATGAACACTGAAGCTTTCTTT.